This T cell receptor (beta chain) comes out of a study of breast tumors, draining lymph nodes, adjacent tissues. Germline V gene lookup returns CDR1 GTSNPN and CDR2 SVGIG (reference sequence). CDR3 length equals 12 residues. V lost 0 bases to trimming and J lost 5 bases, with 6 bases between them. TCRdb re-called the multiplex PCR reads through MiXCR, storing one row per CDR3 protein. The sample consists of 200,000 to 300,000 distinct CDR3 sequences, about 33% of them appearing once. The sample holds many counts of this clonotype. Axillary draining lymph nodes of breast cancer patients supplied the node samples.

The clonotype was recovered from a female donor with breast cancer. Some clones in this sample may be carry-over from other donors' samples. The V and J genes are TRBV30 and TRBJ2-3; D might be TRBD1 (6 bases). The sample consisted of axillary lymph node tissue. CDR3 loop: CAWSVGGDTQYF. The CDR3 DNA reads TGTGCCTGGAGTGTAGGGGGAGATACGCAGTATTTT.